Listed below are T cell receptor beta chains from one sample, sequenced in a study of T cell responses to AZD1222 COVID-19 vaccine. The method was immunoSEQ multiplex PCR; TCRdb's version includes in-frame clones alone and lacks a portion of them. The data contain approximately 150,000 clones, approximately 88% of them singletons. This material consisted of peripheral blood, taken on day 0 of MenACWY control vaccination. Every receptor here comes from an adult in good health. CDR3s include the opening cysteine and the closing phenylalanine or tryptophan. The D gene is left open where the match is weak. Clone size appears in some rows only: once, few, many, or a class for an expanded clone.

d_call clone_size j_call v_call cdr3_nt cdr3_aa
NA NA TRBJ1-3 TRBV7-2 TGTGCCAGCAGCCCTGGGCAGCTAACTGGAAACACCATATATTTT CASSPGQLTGNTIYF
NA NA TRBJ2-2 TRBV30 TGTGCCTGGAGTGTATCCCTCCCTGGGGAGCTGTTTTTT CAWSVSLPGELFF
NA NA TRBJ2-3 TRBV6-5 TGTGCCAGCAGCGGCGACAGGCCTCACACAGATACGCAGTATTTT CASSGDRPHTDTQYF
NA NA TRBJ1-4 TRBV11-3 TGTGCCAGCAGCCCACTCGGCTCGGGCGAGGGTAATGAAAAACTGTTTTTT CASSPLGSGEGNEKLFF
NA NA TRBJ1-6 TRBV30 TGTGCCTGGAGTACTCAGGGATATAATTCACCCCTCCACTTT CAWSTQGYNSPLHF
NA NA TRBJ1-4 TRBV27 TGTGCCAGCAGCCAAAGGCGGGATGAAAAACTGTTTTTT CASSQRRDEKLFF
NA NA TRBJ2-7 TRBV5-1 TGCGCCAGCAGCTTGGTAGGGTCCTACGAGCAGTACTTC CASSLVGSYEQYF
TRBD2 NA TRBJ2-2 TRBV19 TGTGCCAGTAGTATTGATCGCGGGAGGGACACCGGGGAGCTGTTTTTT CASSIDRGRDTGELFF
TRBD1 NA TRBJ1-1 TRBV6-6 TGTGCCAGCAGTGTGACAGGGGGGCTACCTGAAGCTTTCTTT CASSVTGGLPEAFF
TRBD2 NA TRBJ2-5 TRBV24-1 TGTGCCACCAGTGACACTAGCGGGCGAGAGACCCAGTACTTC CATSDTSGRETQYF
NA NA TRBJ1-5 TRBV10-3 TGTGCCATCAGAAAAACAGAAAATCAGCCCCAGCATTTT CAIRKTENQPQHF
NA once TRBJ2-7 TRBV7-8 TGTGCCAGCAGCCGGACGGCAACTTACGAGCAGTACTTC CASSRTATYEQYF
TRBD1 NA TRBJ1-5 TRBV15 TGTGCCACCAGCCGGGACAGGTGGACCCAGCATTTT CATSRDRWTQHF
TRBD1 NA TRBJ2-1 TRBV6-5 TGTGCCAGCAGTTACCGGGACAGGGGGTTAAGTGAGCAGTTCTTC CASSYRDRGLSEQFF
NA NA TRBJ1-4 TRBV28 TGTGCCAGCAGTTCAGCCAGGGAGGGGGGTGAAAAACTGTTTTTT CASSSAREGGEKLFF
TRBD1 NA TRBJ2-6 TRBV4-3 TGCGCCAGCAGTCACATTGGGACAGTGCTCTCTGGGGCCAACGTCCTGACTTTC CASSHIGTVLSGANVLTF
NA NA TRBJ1-5 TRBV4-3 TGCGCCAGCAGCCGTGACACTAGCAATCAGCCCCAGCATTTT CASSRDTSNQPQHF
TRBD2 NA TRBJ2-2 TRBV11-2 TGTGCCAGCAGCTTAGTTCGGGGGGCCGGGGAGCTGTTTTTT CASSLVRGAGELFF
TRBD1 NA TRBJ1-1 TRBV30 TGTGCCTGGAGTGTAGCGGGACAGGGATGGCGAGCTTTCTTT CAWSVAGQGWRAFF
NA NA TRBJ1-5 TRBV15 TGTGCCACCAGCAGAAGCAGGGAAGGTCAGCCCCAGCATTTT CATSRSREGQPQHF
NA NA TRBJ2-2 TRBV7-8 TGTGCCAGCAGCAGAGGATCTAGCTCATCCGGGGAGCTGTTTTTT CASSRGSSSSGELFF
NA NA TRBJ1-2 TRBV6-6 TGTGCCAGCAGCGAGGGGGGGGATGGCTACACCTTC CASSEGGDGYTF
NA few TRBJ2-7 TRBV4-1 TGCGCCAGCAGCCAAGTCAGATCAGGGAGGCACGAGCAGTACTTC CASSQVRSGRHEQYF
NA NA TRBJ1-1 TRBV11-3 TGTGCCAGCAGCTTCAACCGACAGACTGAAGCTTTCTTT CASSFNRQTEAFF
NA NA TRBJ1-4 TRBV5-1 TGCGCCAGCAGCTTGGGGACTGCAACTAATGAAAAACTGTTTTTT CASSLGTATNEKLFF
TRBD1 NA TRBJ2-7 TRBV7-7 TGTGCTAGCAGCACCGGACAGGGGAACCACGAGCAGTACTTC CASSTGQGNHEQYF
NA NA TRBJ1-5 TRBV10-3 TGTGCCATCAGCCCGGACAGAGATCAGCCCCAGCATTTT CAISPDRDQPQHF
NA NA TRBJ1-2 TRBV7-2 TGTGCCAGCAGCTTAGCTTCACTCGGCGGCTATGGCTACACCTTC CASSLASLGGYGYTF
NA NA TRBJ2-1 TRBV6-2/TRBV6-3 TGTGCCAGCAGTTACTATCCTGAGGGGGTCAATGAGCAGTTCTTC CASSYYPEGVNEQFF
NA NA TRBJ2-2 TRBV27 TGTGCCAGCAGTTTCTCTCAGGGGCTCAGCACCGGGGAGCTGTTTTTT CASSFSQGLSTGELFF
TRBD1 NA TRBJ2-7 TRBV28 TGTGCCAGCAGTCACTCAACACAGGGGTTGGGCTACGAGCAGTACTTC CASSHSTQGLGYEQYF
NA NA TRBJ1-2 TRBV30 TGTGCCTGGGGACTCGGGCAGAACTATGGCTACACCTTC CAWGLGQNYGYTF
TRBD2 NA TRBJ2-5 TRBV11-3 TGTGCCAGCAGCCGCTGGAAGCGGGGAGTAGTGGAGACCCAGTACTTC CASSRWKRGVVETQYF
NA NA TRBJ1-2 TRBV6-5 TGTGCCAGCAGAGCCGCGGGGTATGGCTACACCTTC CASRAAGYGYTF
TRBD1 NA TRBJ1-5 TRBV19 TGTGCCAGTAGTATGTTCCTGGACAGGGGGATAGTAGGCAATCAGCCCCAGCATTTT CASSMFLDRGIVGNQPQHF
TRBD1 NA TRBJ1-4 TRBV14 TGTGCCAGCAGCGGACGAACAGGGGCAACTAATGAAAAACTGTTTTTT CASSGRTGATNEKLFF
NA NA TRBJ1-3 TRBV11-2 TGTGCCAGCAGTAATAGAGGCATGGCCGGAAACACCATATATTTT CASSNRGMAGNTIYF
NA NA TRBJ1-4 TRBV6-5 TGTGCCAGCAGTTACTCTGACCCCCTCGAGCTGTTTTTT CASSYSDPLELFF